These T cell receptor beta chains were read from a single sample in a study of T cell responses to AZD1222 COVID-19 vaccine. The assay was immunoSEQ multiplex PCR, and TCRdb's table has in-frame clones only and misses some. The table has 150,000 to 200,000 clones, roughly 90% seen once. Sample: peripheral blood, taken 28 days after the second AZD1222 dose. These receptor sequences come from an adult who received the AZD1222 COVID-19 vaccine. The CDR3 runs from the conserved cysteine through the conserved F or W. Fields, in order: clone size, J gene, D gene, V gene, CDR3 protein, CDR3 DNA. D genes are given only for firm matches. Size tells how often a clone was seen (once, few, many) or the class of an expanded clone, and some rows leave it out.

NA TRBJ2-7 NA TRBV9 CASSVGPGKNYEQYF TGTGCCAGCAGCGTAGGTCCAGGGAAGAACTACGAGCAGTACTTC
NA TRBJ2-7 NA TRBV19 CASSPPGASLEQYF TGTGCCAGTAGTCCCCCCGGGGCCTCTTTGGAGCAGTACTTC
NA TRBJ2-1 NA TRBV24-1 CATSDLGSYNEQFF TGTGCCACCAGTGATTTAGGCTCCTACAATGAGCAGTTCTTC
NA TRBJ2-7 TRBD1 TRBV19 CASSTRDRGISGFYEQYF TGTGCCAGTAGTACCCGGGACAGGGGGATTTCAGGTTTCTACGAGCAGTACTTC
NA TRBJ2-7 NA TRBV5-4 CASRPPGTNEQYF TGTGCCAGCAGGCCCCCGGGGACAAACGAGCAGTACTTC
NA TRBJ2-7 NA TRBV27 CASSLVASAPEQYF TGTGCCAGCAGTTTAGTGGCTAGCGCGCCCGAGCAGTACTTC
NA TRBJ1-6 NA TRBV4-2 CASSHRSGGVGSPLHF TGTGCCAGCAGCCACCGCTCCGGGGGGGTTGGATCACCCCTCCACTTT
NA TRBJ1-6 NA TRBV6-5 CASRKQGTWNSPLHF TGTGCCAGCAGGAAGCAGGGGACGTGGAATTCACCCCTCCACTTT
NA TRBJ1-5 NA TRBV19 CASSIGTTLGAQHF TGTGCCAGTAGTATTGGCACCACCCTGGGGGCCCAGCATTTT
NA TRBJ2-7 NA TRBV6-5 CASSSQGYEQYF TGTGCCAGCAGTTCTCAGGGCTACGAGCAGTACTTC
NA TRBJ2-2 TRBD2 TRBV9 CASSVREVPNTGELFF TGTGCCAGCAGCGTACGGGAGGTCCCCAACACCGGGGAGCTGTTTTTT
NA TRBJ2-3 NA TRBV20-1 CSAEVTDTQYF TGCAGTGCCGAAGTAACAGATACGCAGTATTTT
NA TRBJ1-6 NA TRBV9 CASSVFGAENSPLHF TGTGCCAGCAGCGTATTCGGGGCTGAGAATTCACCCCTCCACTTT
NA TRBJ2-5 NA TRBV7-8 CASSLLEQETQYF TGTGCCAGCAGCTTATTAGAACAAGAGACCCAGTACTTC
once TRBJ2-2 NA TRBV7-2 CASSLELLTTGELFF TGTGCCAGCAGCTTGGAACTATTAACAACCGGGGAGCTGTTTTTT
NA TRBJ1-1 NA TRBV19 CASSGKTEVNTEAFF TGTGCCAGTAGTGGAAAGACAGAAGTGAACACTGAAGCTTTCTTT
NA TRBJ2-1 TRBD2 TRBV7-2 CASSLGSSGINEQFF TGTGCCAGCAGCTTAGGATCTAGCGGGATCAATGAGCAGTTCTTC
NA TRBJ1-4 NA TRBV5-3 CARNRLGPRVDNEKLFF TGTGCCAGAAATAGGTTAGGGCCCAGGGTCGATAATGAAAAACTGTTTTTT
NA TRBJ1-1 NA TRBV19 CASSTPDGTNTEAFF TGTGCCAGTAGTACCCCAGACGGAACAAACACTGAAGCTTTCTTT
NA TRBJ1-5 TRBD1 TRBV10-2 CASNPTGFGNQPQHF TGCGCCAGCAACCCGACAGGGTTTGGCAATCAGCCCCAGCATTTT
NA TRBJ1-2 NA TRBV3-1/TRBV3-2 CASSQFWGYTF TGTGCCAGCAGCCAGTTTTGGGGCTACACCTTC
once TRBJ1-1 NA TRBV10-3 CAIRDTRTEAFF TGTGCCATCAGGGATACCCGCACTGAAGCTTTCTTT
NA TRBJ1-2 TRBD1 TRBV7-3 CASSLKISTGAHYGYTF TGTGCCAGCAGCTTGAAGATCTCGACAGGGGCCCACTATGGCTACACCTTC
NA TRBJ2-3 NA TRBV4-2 CASSQERPGPQDTDTQYF TGTGCCAGCAGCCAAGAGCGTCCAGGGCCTCAGGACACAGATACGCAGTATTTT
once TRBJ2-7 TRBD2 TRBV15 CATSRDRASGSVREQYF TGTGCCACCAGCAGAGATAGGGCTAGCGGGAGTGTTCGCGAGCAGTACTTC
NA TRBJ1-1 TRBD1 TRBV29-1 CSVVNDRGEAFF TGCAGCGTGGTTAATGACAGGGGCGAAGCTTTCTTT
NA TRBJ2-3 TRBD2 TRBV9 CASSVSPSGGAPDTQYF TGTGCCAGCAGCGTAAGCCCTAGCGGGGGGGCCCCAGATACGCAGTATTTT
NA TRBJ1-1 NA TRBV6-6 CASRPRDVGPLIF TGTGCCAGCAGACCCCGGGACGTCGGCCCCCTTATTTTT
once TRBJ1-1 NA TRBV5-4 CASSLAEKWNTEAFF TGTGCCAGCAGCTTGGCTGAGAAATGGAACACTGAAGCTTTCTTT
NA TRBJ1-4 NA TRBV9 CASSTRTGDKEKLFF TGTGCCAGCAGCACGAGGACGGGGGACAAGGAAAAACTGTTTTTT
NA TRBJ2-1 TRBD2 TRBV29-1 CSVVAPGGLSEQFF TGCAGCGTTGTCGCCCCGGGGGGTTTGTCGGAGCAGTTCTTC
NA TRBJ2-1 TRBD2 TRBV27 CASSRYLAGGYNEQFF TGTGCCAGCAGCCGATATCTAGCGGGGGGCTACAATGAGCAGTTCTTC
once TRBJ2-5 TRBD2 TRBV3-1/TRBV3-2 CASSLVGGRASKETQYF TGTGCCAGCAGCCTCGTTGGCGGGAGGGCCTCAAAGGAGACCCAGTACTTC
NA TRBJ1-4 NA TRBV2 CASRGDIAEKLFF TGTGCCAGCAGGGGGGACATAGCCGAAAAACTGTTTTTT
NA TRBJ1-1 NA TRBV19 CASTQGGGNTEAFF TGTGCCAGTACTCAGGGCGGGGGGAACACTGAAGCTTTCTTT
once TRBJ2-7 NA TRBV24-1 CATSEGSEGMDEQYF TGTGCCACCAGTGAGGGATCCGAGGGAATGGACGAGCAGTACTTC
NA TRBJ1-3 NA TRBV4-2 CASSQQQGTGNTIYF TGTGCCAGCAGCCAACAACAGGGAACTGGAAACACCATATATTTT
once TRBJ1-1 NA TRBV27 CASSLLAGFTEAFF TGTGCCAGCAGTTTATTAGCCGGGTTCACTGAAGCTTTCTTT
once TRBJ1-5 TRBD1 TRBV15 CATSREQGSNQPQHF TGTGCCACCAGCAGGGAACAGGGGAGCAATCAGCCCCAGCATTTT
NA TRBJ2-3 TRBD1 TRBV19 CASSPGTAQTDTQYF TGTGCCAGTAGTCCTGGGACAGCCCAAACAGATACGCAGTATTTT
once TRBJ2-2 TRBD1 TRBV5-1 CASSLGQGITGELFF TGCGCCAGCAGCTTAGGACAGGGGATCACCGGGGAGCTGTTTTTT
NA TRBJ2-3 TRBD1 TRBV7-9 CASSWTGEYTQYF TGTGCCAGCAGCTGGACAGGGGAATATACGCAGTATTTT